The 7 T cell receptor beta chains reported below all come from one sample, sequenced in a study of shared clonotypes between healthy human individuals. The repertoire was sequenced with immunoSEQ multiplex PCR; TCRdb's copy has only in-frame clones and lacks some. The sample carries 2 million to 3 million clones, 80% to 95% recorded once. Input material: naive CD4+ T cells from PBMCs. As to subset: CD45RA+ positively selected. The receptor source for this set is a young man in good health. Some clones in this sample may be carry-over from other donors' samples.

The CDR3 DNA is TGTGCCAGCAGCCCCTCCGGGACCAATACTTACAATGAGCAGTTCTTC. The encoded protein is CASSPSGTNTYNEQFF. The rearrangement uses TRBV7-3 and TRBJ2-1; the D call may be TRBD1 or TRBD2 (5 bases each). Germline V gene data show CDR1 as SGHTA and CDR2 as FQGTGA. The CDR3 has 16 residues. The V end lost 5 bases, the J end lost 4 bases, and 18 bases lay between the germline ends.

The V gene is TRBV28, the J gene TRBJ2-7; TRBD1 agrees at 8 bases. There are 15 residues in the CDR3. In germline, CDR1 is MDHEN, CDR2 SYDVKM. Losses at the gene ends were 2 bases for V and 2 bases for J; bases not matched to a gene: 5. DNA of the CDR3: TGTGCCAGCAGTTTAGGATTGACAGGGGCCTACGAGCAGTACTTC. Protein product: CASSLGLTGAYEQYF.

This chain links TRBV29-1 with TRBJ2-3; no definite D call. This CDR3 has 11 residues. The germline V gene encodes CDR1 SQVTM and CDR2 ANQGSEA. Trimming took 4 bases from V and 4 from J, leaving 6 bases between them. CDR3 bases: TGCAGCGTTGTGATTGCAGATACGCAGTATTTT. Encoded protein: CSVVIADTQYF.

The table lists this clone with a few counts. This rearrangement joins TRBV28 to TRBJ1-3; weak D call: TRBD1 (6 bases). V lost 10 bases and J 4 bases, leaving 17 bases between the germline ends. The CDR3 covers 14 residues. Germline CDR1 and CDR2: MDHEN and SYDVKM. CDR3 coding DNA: TGTGCCACCTCAGAAGGGGGTTTAGGAAACACCATATATTTT. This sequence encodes CATSEGGLGNTIYF. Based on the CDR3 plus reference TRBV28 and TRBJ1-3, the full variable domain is DVKVTQSSRYLVKRTGEKVFLECVQDMDHENMFWYRQDPGLGLRLIYFSYDVKMKEKGDIPEGYSVSREKKERFSLILESASTNQTSMYLCATSEGGLGNTIYFGEGSWLTVV.

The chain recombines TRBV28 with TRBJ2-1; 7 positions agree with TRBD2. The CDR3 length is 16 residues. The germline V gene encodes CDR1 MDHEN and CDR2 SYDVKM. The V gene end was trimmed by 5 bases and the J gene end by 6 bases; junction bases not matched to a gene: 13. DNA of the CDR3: TGTGCCAGCAGTCCAGGAGGGAGGGAGGGCCGCAATGAGCAGTTCTTC. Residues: CASSPGGREGRNEQFF.

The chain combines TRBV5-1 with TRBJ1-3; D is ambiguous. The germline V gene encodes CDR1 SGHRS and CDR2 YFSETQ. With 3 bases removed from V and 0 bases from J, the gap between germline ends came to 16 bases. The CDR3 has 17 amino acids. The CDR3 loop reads CASSWSPQRDSGNTIYF. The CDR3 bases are TGCGCCAGCAGCTGGTCCCCCCAAAGGGACTCTGGAAACACCATATATTTT. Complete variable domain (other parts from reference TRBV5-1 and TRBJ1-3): KAGVTQTPRYLIKTRGQQVTLSCSPISGHRSVSWYQQTPGQGLQFLFEYFSETQRNKGNFPGRFSGRQFSNSRSEMNVSTLELGDSALYLCASSWSPQRDSGNTIYFGEGSWLTVV.

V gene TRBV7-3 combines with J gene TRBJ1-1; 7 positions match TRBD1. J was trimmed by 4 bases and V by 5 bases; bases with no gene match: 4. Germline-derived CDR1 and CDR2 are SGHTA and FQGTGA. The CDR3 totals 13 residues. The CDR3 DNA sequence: TGTGCCAGCAGCGGAAGACAGGGCACTGAAGCTTTCTTT. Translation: CASSGRQGTEAFF.